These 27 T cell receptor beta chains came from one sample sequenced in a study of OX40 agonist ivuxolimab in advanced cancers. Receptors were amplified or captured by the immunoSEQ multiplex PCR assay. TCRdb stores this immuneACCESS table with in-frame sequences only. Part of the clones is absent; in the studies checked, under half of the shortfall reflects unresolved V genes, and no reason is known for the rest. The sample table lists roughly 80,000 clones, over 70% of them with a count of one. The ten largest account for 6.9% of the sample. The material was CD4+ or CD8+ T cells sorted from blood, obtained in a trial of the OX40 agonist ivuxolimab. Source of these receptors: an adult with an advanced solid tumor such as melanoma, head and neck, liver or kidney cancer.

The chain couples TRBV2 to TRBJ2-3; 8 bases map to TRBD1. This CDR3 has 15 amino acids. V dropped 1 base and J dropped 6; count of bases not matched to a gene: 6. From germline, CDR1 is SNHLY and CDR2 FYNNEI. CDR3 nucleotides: TGTGCCAGCAGTGAAGGGGCAGGGGGCAGGGATACGCAGTATTTT. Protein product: CASSEGAGGRDTQYF. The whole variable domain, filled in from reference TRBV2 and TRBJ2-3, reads EPEVTQTPSHQVTQMGQEVILRCVPISNHLYFYWYRQILGQKVEFLVSFYNNEISEKSEIFDDQFSVERPDGSNFTLKIRSTKLEDSAMYFCASSEGAGGRDTQYFGPGTRLTVL.

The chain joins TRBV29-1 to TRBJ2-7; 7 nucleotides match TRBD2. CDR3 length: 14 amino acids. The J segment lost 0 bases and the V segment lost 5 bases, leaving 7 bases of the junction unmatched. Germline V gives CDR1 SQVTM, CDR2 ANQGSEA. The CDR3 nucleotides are TGCAGCGTTTTCCTAGCGGAGACCTCCTACGAGCAGTACTTC. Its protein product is CSVFLAETSYEQYF.

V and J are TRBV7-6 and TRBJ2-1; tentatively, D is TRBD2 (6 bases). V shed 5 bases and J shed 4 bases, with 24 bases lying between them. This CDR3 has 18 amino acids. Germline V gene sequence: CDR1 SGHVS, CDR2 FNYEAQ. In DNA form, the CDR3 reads TGTGCCAGCAGCCCGCCCATCCCGGGACTGGTCTCTTACAATGAGCAGTTCTTC. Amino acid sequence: CASSPPIPGLVSYNEQFF.

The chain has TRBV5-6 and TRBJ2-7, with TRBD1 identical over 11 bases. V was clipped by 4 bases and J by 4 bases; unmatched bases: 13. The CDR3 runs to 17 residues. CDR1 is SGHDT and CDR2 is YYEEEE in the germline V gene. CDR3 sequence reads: CASSTRRWGQGGYEQYF. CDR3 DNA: TGTGCCAGCAGCACCCGGAGATGGGGACAGGGGGGATACGAGCAGTACTTC.

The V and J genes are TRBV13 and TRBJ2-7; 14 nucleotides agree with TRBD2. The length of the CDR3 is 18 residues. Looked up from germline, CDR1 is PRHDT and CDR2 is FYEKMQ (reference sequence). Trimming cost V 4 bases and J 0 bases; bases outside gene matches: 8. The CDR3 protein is CASSYGTSGRVGSYEQYF. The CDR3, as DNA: TGTGCCAGCAGCTATGGGACTAGCGGGAGAGTCGGCTCCTACGAGCAGTACTTC.

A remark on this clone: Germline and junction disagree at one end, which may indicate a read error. The DNA of the CDR3 is TGTGCCACCAGCACAGGAGGACACACCGGGGAGCTGTTTTTT. Its protein is CATSTGGHTGELFF. The V gene is TRBV7-9, the J gene TRBJ2-2; D might be TRBD1 or TRBD2, each matching 5 bases. Germline V CDR1 and CDR2: SEHNR, FQNEAQ (reference sequence). The CDR3 sequence is 14 residues long.

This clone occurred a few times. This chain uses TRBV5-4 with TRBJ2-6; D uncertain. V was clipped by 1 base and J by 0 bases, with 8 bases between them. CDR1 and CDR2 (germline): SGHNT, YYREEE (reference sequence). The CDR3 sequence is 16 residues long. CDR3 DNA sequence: TGTGCCAGCAGCTTGCACGCGAGCTCTGGGGCCAACGTCCTGACTTTC. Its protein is CASSLHASSGANVLTF.

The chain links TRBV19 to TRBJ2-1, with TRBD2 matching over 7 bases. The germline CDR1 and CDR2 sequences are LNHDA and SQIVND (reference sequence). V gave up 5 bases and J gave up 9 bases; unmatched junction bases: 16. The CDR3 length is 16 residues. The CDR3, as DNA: TGTGCCAGTAGTCTAACCGGGGACTATCGTCGGGCTGAGCAGTTCTTC. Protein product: CASSLTGDYRRAEQFF.

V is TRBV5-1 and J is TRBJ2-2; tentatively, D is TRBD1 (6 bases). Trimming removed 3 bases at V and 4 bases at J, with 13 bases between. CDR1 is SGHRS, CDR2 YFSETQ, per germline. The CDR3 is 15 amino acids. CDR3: CASSSQGRGTGELFF. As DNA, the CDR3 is TGCGCCAGCAGCTCTCAGGGGAGAGGCACCGGGGAGCTGTTTTTT.

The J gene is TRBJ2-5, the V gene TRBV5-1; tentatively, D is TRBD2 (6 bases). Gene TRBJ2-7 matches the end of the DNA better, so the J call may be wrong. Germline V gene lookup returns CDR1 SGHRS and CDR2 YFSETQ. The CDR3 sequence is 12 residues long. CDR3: CASSWGAYEQYF. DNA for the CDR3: TGCGCCAGCAGCTGGGGGGCCTACGAGCAGTACTTC.

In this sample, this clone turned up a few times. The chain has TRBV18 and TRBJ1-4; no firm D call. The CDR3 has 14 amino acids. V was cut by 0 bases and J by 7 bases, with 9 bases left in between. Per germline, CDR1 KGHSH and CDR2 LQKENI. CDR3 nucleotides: TGTGCCAGCTCACCACCCGGAGACGCTGAAAAACTGTTTTTT. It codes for CASSPPGDAEKLFF.

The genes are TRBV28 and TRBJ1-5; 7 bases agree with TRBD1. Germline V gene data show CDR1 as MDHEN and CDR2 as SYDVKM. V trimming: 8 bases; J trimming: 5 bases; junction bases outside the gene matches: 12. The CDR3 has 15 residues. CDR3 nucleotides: TGTGCCAGCCTCACAACAGGGGAGGGTGATCAGCCCCAGCATTTT. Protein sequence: CASLTTGEGDQPQHF.

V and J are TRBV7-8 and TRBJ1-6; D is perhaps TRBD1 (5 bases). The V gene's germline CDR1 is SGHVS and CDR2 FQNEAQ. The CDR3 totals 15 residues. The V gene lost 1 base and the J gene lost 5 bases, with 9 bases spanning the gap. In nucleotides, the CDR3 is TGTGCCAGCAGCTTAGACAGGTCGCATAATTCACCCCTCCACTTT. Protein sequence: CASSLDRSHNSPLHF.

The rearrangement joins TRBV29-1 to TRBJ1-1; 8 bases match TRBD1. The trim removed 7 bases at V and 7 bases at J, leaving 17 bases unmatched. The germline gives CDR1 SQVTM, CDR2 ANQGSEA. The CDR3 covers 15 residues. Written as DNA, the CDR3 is TGCAGCGGCGGTCAGGGGCAGGGGGCTAGGGGTGAAGCTTTCTTT. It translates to CSGGQGQGARGEAFF.

As DNA, the CDR3 is TGCGCCAGCAGCCAAGCCACCTACAGCTCCGGCTACACCTTC. Its translation: CASSQATYSSGYTF. The chain links TRBV4-3 to TRBJ1-2; no reliable D call. The CDR3 runs to 14 residues. The germline V gene encodes CDR1 LGHNA and CDR2 YSLEER. V dropped 1 base and J dropped 8 bases, with 14 bases sitting between them.

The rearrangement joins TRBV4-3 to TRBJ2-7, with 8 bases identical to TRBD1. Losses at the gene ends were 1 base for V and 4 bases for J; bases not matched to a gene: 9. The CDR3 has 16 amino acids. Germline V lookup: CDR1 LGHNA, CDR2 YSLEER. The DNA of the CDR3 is TGCGCCAGCAGCCAAGCACACCAGGGGGCGCCTTACGAGCAGTACTTC. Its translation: CASSQAHQGAPYEQYF.

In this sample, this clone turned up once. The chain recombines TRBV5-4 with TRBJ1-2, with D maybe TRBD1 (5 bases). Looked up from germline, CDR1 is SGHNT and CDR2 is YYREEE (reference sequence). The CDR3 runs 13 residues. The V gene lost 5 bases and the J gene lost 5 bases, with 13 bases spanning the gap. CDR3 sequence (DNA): TGTGCCAGCAGTCGGAAGACAGATTATGGCTACACCTTC. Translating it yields CASSRKTDYGYTF.

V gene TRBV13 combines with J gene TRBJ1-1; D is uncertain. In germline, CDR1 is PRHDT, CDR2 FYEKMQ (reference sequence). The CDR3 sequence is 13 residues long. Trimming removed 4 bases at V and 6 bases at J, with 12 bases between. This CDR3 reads CASSSPGGPEAFF. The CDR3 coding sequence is TGTGCCAGCAGCTCCCCCGGCGGACCTGAAGCTTTCTTT.

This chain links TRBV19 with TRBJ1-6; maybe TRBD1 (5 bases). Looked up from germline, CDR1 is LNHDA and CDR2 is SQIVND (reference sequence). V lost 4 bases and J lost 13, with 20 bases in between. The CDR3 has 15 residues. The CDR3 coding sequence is TGTGCCAGTAGTACTTCCGGGACTTTAATTCACCCCCTCCACTTT. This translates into CASSTSGTLIHPLHF.

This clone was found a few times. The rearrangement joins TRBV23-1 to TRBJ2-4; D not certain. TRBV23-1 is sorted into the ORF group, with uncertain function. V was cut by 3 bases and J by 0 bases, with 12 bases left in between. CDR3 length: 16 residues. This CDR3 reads CASSQTGPLAKNIQYF. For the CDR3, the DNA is TGCGCCAGCAGTCAGACCGGGCCCTTAGCCAAAAACATTCAGTACTTC.

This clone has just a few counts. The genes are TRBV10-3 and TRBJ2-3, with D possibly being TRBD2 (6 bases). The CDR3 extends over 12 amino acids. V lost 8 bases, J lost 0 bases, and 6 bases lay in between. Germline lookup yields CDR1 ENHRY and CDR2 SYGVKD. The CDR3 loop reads CAIGGSTDTQYF. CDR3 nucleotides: TGTGCCATCGGAGGGAGCACAGATACGCAGTATTTT.

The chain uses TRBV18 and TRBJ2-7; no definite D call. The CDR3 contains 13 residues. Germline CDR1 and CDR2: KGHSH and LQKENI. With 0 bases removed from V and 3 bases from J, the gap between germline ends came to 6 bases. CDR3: CASSPPSDYEQYF. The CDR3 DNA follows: TGTGCCAGCTCACCACCGTCCGACTACGAGCAGTACTTC.

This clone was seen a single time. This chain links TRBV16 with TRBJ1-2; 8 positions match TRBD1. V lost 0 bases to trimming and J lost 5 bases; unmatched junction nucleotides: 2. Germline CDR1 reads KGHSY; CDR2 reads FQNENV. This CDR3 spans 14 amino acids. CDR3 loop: CASSQSRDRYGYTF. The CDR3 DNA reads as TGTGCCAGCAGCCAATCCCGGGACAGGTATGGCTACACCTTC.

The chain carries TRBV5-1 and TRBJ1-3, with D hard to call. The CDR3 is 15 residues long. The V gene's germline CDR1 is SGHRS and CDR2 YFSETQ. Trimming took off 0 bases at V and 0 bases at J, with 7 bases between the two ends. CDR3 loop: CASSLEGNSGNTIYF. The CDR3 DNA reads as TGCGCCAGCAGCTTGGAGGGAAACTCTGGAAACACCATATATTTT.

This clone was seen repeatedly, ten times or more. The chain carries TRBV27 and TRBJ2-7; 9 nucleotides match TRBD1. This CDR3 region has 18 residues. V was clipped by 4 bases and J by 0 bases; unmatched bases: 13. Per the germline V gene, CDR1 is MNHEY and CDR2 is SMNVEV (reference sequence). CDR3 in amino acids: CASSSHISTGGLSYEQYF. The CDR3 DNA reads TGTGCCAGCAGTTCACATATTTCGACAGGGGGACTCTCCTACGAGCAGTACTTC.

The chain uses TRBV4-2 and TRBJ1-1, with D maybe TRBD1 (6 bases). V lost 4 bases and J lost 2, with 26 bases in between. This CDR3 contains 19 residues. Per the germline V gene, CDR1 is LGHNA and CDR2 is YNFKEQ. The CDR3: CASSPSLAGDLGLNTEAFF. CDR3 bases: TGTGCCAGCAGCCCCTCATTGGCAGGGGATTTGGGGCTAAACACTGAAGCTTTCTTT.

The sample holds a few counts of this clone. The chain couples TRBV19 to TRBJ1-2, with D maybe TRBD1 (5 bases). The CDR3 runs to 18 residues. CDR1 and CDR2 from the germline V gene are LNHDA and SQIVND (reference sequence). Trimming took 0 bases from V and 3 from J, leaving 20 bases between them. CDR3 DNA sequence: TGTGCCAGTAGTATAGACAGGGAGGCGTTCTCCCCCCACTATGGCTACACCTTC. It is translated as CASSIDREAFSPHYGYTF.